This T cell receptor beta chain was recovered during a study of early T cells in non-severe SARS-CoV-2 infection. General study points: In VDJdb matching, anti-spike CD8 responses were favored while private and CD4 specificities went missing.

TCRdb re-called the 5' RACE reads with MiXCR, one entry per CDR3 protein. This table has 25,000 to 35,000 distinct CDR3 sequences, 4.7% appearing once. This clonotype was observed many times. Antigen unknown. V was clipped by 5 bases and J by 5 bases, with 16 bases between them. CDR3 length: 15 amino acids. From germline, CDR1 is SGHVS and CDR2 FNYEAQ. This chain uses TRBV7-6 with TRBJ2-1; weak D call: TRBD2 (5 bases). The source of this sequence is an adult who was a healthcare worker with PCR-confirmed SARS-CoV-2 infection or an uninfected control (not recorded which). Sequenced sample: whole blood. The CDR3, as DNA: TGTGCCAGCAGCCTGGACTTCCGAGGAAACAATGAGCAGTTCTTC. Encoded protein: CASSLDFRGNNEQFF.